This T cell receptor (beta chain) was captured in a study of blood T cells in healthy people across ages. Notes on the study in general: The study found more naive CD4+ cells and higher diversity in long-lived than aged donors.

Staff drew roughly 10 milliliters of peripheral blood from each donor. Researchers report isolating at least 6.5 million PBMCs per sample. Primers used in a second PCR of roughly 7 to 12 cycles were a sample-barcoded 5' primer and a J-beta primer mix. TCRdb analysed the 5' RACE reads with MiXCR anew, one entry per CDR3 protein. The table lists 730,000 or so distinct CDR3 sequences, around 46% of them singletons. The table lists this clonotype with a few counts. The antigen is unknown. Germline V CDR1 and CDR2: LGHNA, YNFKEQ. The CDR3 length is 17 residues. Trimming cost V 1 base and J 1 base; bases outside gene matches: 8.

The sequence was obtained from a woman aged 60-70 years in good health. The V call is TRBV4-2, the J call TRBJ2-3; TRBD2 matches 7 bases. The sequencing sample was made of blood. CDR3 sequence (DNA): TGTGCCAGCAGCCAAGGGGTGGGGCTAGCGGGCACAGATACGCAGTATTTT. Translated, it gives CASSQGVGLAGTDTQYF.